The subject of this entry is one TCR beta chain. Some clones are missing from TCRdb's copy, which holds only in-frame ones; the method was immunoSEQ multiplex PCR. The sample holds 1 million to 1.3 million clones, roughly 74% seen once. The sample is drawn from a study of shared clonotypes between healthy human individuals. Germline lookup yields CDR1 MGHDK and CDR2 SYGVNS. This CDR3 spans 17 amino acids. V lost 4 bases, J lost 1 base, and 11 bases stayed unmatched. Subsets obtained from CD4+ cells comprised CD45RA+ naive and CD45RA-negative memory cells. The chain couples TRBV25-1 to TRBJ1-1; 8 bases line up with TRBD1. Sequenced: memory CD4+ T cells from PBMCs. Documented subset: CD45RA-negative fraction. The sequence was obtained from a man younger than 35 in good health. Some clones in this sample may be carry-over from other donors' samples. CDR3 sequence reads: CASSGTGGLSWNTEAFF. CDR3 DNA sequence: TGTGCCAGCAGTGGTACAGGGGGGCTTTCCTGGAACACTGAAGCTTTCTTT. Combining the CDR3 with reference TRBV25-1 and TRBJ1-1 gives the whole variable domain EADIYQTPRYLVIGTGKKITLECSQTMGHDKMYWYQQDPGMELHLIHYSYGVNSTEKGDLSSESTVSRIRTEHFPLTLESARPSHTSQYLCASSGTGGLSWNTEAFFGQGTRLTVV.